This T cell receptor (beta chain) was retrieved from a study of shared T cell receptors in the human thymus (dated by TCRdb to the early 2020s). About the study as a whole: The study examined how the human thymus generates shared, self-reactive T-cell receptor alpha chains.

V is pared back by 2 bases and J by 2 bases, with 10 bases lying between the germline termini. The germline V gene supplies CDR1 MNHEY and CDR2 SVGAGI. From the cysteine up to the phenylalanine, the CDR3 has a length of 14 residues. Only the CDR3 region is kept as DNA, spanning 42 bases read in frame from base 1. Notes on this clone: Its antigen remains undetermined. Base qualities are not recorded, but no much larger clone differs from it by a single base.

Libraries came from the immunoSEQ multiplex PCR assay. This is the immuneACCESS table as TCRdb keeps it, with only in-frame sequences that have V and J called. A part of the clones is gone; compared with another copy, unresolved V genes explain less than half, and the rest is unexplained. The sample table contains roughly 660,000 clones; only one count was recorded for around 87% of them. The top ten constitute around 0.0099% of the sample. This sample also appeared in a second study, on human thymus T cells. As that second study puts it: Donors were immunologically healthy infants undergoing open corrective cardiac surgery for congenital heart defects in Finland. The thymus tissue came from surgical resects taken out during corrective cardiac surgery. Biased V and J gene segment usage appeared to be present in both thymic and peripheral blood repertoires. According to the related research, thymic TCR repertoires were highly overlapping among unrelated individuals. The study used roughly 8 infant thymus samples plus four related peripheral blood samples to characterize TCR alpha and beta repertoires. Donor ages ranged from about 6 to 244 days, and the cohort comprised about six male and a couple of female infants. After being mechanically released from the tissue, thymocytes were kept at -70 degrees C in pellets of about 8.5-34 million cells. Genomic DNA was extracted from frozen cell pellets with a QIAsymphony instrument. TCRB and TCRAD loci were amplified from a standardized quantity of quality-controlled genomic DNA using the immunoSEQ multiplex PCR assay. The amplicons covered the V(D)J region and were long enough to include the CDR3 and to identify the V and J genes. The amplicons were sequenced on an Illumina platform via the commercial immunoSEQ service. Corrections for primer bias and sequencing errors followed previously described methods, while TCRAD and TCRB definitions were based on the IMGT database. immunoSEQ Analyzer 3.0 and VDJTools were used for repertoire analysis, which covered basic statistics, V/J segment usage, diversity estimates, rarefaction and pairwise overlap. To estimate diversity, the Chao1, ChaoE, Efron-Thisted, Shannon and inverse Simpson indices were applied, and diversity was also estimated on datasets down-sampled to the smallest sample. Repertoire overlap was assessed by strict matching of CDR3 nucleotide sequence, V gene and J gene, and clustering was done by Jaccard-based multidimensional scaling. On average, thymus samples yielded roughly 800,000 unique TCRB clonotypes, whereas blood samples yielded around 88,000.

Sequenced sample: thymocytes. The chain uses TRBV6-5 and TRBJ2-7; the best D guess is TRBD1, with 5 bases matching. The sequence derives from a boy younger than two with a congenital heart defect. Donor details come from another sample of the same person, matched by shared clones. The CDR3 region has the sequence CASSYNRLTYEQYF. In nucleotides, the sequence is TGTGCCAGCAGTTACAACAGGCTAACCTACGAGCAGTACTTC.